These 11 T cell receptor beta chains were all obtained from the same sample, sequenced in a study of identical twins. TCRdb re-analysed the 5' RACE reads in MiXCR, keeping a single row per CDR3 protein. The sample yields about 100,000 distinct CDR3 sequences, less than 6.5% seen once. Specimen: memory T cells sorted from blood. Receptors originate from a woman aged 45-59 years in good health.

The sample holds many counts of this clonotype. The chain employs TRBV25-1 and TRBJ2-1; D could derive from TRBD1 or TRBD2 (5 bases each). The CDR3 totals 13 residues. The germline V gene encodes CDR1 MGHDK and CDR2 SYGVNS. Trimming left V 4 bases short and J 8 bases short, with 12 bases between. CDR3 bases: TGTGCCAGCAGTGTGAGGGGAAAGGATGAGCAGTTCTTC. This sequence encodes CASSVRGKDEQFF.

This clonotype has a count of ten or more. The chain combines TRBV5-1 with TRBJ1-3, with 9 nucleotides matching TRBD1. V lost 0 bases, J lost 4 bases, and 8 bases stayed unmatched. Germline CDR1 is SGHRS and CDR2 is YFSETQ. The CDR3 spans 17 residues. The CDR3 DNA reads TGCGCCAGCAGCTTGGTCCCTACAGGGGGCGCCGGAAACACCATATATTTT. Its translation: CASSLVPTGGAGNTIYF.

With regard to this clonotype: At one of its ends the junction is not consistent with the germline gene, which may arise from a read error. The CDR3 nucleotides are TGTGCTAGTGGTTCCGCGGCGGGAGGGCTTGACGAGCGGTACTTC. As protein: CASGSAAGGLDERYF. This rearrangement joins TRBV12-5 to TRBJ2-7; 9 bases fit TRBD2. Germline lookup yields CDR1 LGHNT and CDR2 FRNRAP. The CDR3 is 15 residues long.

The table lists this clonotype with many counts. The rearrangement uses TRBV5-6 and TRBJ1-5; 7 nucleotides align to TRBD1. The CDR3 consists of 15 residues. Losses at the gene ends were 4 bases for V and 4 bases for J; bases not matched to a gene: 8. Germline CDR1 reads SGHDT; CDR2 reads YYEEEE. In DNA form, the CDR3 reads TGTGCCAGCAGCACGACAGGGTTCAATAATCAGCCCCAGCATTTT. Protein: CASSTTGFNNQPQHF.

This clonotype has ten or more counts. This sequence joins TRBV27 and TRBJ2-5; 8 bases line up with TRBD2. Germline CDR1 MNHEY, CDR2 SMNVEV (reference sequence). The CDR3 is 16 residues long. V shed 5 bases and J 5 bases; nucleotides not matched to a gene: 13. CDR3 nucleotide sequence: TGTGCCAGCAGTCCCCGGGGTAGCGGGATTTGGGAGACCCAGTACTTC. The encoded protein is CASSPRGSGIWETQYF.

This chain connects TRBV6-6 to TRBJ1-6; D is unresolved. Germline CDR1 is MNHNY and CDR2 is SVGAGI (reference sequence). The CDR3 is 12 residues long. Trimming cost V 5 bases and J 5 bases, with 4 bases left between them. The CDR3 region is CASSMDNSPLHF. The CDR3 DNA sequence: TGTGCCAGCAGTATGGATAATTCACCCCTCCACTTT.

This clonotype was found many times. CDR3 sequence (DNA): TGTGCCACCTCCTGGGACCTCAGAAATGAAGCTTTCTTT. Translating it yields CATSWDLRNEAFF. The chain carries TRBV11-2 and TRBJ1-1, with TRBD1 as a possible D gene (5 bases). Germline V gene lookup returns CDR1 SGHAT and CDR2 FQNNGV. Trimming stripped 10 bases from V and 7 bases from J, with 19 bases between. The CDR3 is 13 residues long.

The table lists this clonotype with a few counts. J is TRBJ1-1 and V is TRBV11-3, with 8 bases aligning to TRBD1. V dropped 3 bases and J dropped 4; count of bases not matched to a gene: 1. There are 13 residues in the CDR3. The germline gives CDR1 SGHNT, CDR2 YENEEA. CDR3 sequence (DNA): TGTGCCAGCAGCTTCGGACAGGGCACTGAAGCTTTCTTT. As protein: CASSFGQGTEAFF. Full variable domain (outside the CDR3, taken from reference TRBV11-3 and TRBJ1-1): EAGVVQSPRYKIIEKKQPVAFWCNPISGHNTLYWYLQNLGQGPELLIRYENEEAVDDSQLPKDRFSAERLKGVDSTLKIQPAELGDSAVYLCASSFGQGTEAFFGQGTRLTVV.

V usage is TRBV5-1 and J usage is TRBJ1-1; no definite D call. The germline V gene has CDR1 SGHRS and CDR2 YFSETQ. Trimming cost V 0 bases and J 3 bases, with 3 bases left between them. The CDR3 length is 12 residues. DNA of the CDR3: TGCGCCAGCAGCTTGGCCGACACTGAAGCTTTCTTT. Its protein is CASSLADTEAFF.

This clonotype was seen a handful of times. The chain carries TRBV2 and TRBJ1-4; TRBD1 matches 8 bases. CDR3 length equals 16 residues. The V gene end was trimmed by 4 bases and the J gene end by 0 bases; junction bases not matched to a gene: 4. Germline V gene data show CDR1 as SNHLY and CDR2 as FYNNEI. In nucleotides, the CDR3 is TGTGCCAGCAGTGCAGTACAGGGGGCAACTAATGAAAAACTGTTTTTT. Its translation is CASSAVQGATNEKLFF.

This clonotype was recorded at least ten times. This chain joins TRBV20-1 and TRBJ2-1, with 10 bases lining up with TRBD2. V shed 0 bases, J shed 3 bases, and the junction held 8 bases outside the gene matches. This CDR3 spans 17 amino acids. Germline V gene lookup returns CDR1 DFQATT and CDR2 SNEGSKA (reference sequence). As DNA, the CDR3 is TGCAGTGCTAGAGACCAAAGGACTAGCGGCATCTACAATGAGCAGTTCTTC. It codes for CSARDQRTSGIYNEQFF.